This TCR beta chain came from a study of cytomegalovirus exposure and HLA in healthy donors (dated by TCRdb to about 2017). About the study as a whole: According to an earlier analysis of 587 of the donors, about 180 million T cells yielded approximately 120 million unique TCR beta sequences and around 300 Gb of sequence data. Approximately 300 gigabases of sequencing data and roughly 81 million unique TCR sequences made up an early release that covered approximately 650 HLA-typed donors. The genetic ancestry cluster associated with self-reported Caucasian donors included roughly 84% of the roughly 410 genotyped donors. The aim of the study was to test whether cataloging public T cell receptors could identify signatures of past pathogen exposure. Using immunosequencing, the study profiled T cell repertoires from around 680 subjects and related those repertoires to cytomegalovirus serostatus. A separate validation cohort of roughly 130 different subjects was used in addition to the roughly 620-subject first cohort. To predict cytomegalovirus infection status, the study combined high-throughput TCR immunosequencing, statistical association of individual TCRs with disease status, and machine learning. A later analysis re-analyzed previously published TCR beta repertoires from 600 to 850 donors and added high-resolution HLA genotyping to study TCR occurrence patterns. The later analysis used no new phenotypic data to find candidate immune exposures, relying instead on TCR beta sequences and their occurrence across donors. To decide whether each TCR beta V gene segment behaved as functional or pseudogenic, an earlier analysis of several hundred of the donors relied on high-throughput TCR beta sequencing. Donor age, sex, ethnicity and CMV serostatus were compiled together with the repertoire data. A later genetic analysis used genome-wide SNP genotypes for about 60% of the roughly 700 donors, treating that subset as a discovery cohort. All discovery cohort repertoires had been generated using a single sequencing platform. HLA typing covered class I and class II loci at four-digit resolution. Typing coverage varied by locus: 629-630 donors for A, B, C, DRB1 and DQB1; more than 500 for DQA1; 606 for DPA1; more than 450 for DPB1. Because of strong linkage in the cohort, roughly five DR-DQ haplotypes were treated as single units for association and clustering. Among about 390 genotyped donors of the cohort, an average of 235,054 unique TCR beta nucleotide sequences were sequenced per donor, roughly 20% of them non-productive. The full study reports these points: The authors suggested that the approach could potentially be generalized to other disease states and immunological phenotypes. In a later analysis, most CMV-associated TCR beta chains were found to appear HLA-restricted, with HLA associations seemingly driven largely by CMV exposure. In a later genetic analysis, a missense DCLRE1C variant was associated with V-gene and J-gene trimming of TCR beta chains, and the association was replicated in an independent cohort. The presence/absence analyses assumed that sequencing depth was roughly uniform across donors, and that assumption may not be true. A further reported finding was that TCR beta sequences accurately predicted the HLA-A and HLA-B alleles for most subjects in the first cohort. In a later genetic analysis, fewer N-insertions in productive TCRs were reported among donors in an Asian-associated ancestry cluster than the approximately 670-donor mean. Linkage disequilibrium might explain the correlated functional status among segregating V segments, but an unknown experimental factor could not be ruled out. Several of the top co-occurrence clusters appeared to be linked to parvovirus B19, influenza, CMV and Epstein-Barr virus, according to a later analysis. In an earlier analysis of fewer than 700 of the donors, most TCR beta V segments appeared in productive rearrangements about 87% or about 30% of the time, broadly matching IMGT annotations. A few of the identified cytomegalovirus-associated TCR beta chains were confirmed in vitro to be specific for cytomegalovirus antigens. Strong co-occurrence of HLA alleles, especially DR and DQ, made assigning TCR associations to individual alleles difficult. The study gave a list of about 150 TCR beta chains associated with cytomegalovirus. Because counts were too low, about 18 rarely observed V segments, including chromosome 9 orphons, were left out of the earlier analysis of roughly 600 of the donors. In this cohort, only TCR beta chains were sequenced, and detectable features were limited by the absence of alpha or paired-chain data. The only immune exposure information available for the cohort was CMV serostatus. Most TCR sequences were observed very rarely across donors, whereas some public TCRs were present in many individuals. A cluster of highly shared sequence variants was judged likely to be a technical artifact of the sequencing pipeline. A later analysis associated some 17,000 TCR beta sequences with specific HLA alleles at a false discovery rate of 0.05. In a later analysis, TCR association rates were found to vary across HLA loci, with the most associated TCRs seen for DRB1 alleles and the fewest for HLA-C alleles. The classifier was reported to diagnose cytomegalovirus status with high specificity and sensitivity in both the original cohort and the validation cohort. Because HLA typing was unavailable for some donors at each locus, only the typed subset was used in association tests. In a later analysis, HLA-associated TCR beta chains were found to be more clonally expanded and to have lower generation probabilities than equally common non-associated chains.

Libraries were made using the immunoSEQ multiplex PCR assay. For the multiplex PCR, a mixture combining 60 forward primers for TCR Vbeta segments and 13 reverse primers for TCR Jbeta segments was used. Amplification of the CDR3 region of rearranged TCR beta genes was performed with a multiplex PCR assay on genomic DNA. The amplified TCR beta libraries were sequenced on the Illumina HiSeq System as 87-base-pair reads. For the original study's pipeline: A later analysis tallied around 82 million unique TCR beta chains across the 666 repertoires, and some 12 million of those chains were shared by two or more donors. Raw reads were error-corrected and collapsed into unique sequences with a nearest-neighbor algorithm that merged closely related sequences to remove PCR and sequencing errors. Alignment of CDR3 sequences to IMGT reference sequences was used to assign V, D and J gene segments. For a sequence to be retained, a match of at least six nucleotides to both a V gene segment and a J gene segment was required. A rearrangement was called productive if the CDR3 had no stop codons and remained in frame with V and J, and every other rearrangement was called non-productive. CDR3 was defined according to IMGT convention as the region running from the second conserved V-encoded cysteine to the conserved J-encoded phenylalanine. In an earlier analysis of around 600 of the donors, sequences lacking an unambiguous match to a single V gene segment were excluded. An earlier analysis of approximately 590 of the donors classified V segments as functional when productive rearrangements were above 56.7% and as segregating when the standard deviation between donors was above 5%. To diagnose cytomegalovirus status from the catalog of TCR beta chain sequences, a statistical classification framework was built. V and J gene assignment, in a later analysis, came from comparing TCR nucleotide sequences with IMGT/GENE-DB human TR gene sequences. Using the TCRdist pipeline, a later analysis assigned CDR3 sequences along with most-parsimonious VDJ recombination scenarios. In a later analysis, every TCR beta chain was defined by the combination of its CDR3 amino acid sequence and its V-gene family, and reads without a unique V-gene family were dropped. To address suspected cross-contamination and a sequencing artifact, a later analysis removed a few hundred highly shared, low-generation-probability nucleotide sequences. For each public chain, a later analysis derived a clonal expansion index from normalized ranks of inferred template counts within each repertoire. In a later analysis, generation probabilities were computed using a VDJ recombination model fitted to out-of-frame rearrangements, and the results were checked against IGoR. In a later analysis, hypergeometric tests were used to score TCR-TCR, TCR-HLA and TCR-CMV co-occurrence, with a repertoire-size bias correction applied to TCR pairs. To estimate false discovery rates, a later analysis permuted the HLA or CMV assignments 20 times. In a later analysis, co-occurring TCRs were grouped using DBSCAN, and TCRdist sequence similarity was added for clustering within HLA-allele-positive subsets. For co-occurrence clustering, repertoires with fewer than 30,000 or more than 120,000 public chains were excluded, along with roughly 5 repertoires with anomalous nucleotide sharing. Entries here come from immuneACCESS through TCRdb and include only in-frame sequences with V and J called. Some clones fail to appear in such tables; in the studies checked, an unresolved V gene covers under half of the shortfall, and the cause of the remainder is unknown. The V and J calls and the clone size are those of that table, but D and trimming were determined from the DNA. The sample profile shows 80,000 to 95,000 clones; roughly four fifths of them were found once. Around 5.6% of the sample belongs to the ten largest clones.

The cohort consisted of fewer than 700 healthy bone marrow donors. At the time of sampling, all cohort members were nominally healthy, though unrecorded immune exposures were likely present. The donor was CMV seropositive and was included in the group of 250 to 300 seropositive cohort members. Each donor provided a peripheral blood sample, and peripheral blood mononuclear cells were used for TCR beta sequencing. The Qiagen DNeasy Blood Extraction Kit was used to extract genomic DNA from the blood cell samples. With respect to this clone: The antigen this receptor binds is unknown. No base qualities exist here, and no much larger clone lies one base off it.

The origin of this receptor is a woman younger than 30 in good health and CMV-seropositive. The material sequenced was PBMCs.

The bases are TGTGCCAGCAGTTATGGCCTAAACGGGATAAACACTGAAGCTTTCTTT. It codes for CASSYGLNGINTEAFF. The chain was built from TRBV6-5 and TRBJ1-1, with the D gene uncertain. There are 16 amino acids in the CDR3, from cysteine to phenylalanine inclusive. Only CDR3 DNA is held: 48 bases, read in frame from base 1. From the germline V gene, CDR1 is MNHEY and CDR2 is SVGAGI. V is shortened by 3 bases, J by 2 bases, and the region joining them spans 16 bases.